The following is a T cell receptor (beta chain) sequence with its context. Its antigen is unknown. No base quality values were provided; no much bigger clone lies one nucleotide off. V is clipped by 11 bases and J by 6 bases, and the sequence between their germline boundaries is 16 bases long. CDR1 and CDR2 (KGHDR, SFDVKD) derive from the germline V gene. Including cysteine and phenylalanine, the CDR3 has 13 amino acids. Of all the DNA, just the CDR3 is kept, 39 bases in frame from base 1. To demonstrate the VDJtools post-analysis software, the study profiled TCR beta repertoires from the peripheral blood of about a dozen young patients with multiple sclerosis. The multiple sclerosis patients were children and adolescents between roughly 6 and 17 years of age. This entry comes from a study of post-analysis software for immune sequencing data (dated by TCRdb to the mid-2010s). At the level of the whole study: The recorded disease courses included relapsing-remitting, secondary progressive and progressive-relapsing multiple sclerosis, and some patients had no subtype annotation. The patient repertoires were set against roughly eleven previously published healthy control repertoires from donors whose ages ranged from roughly 6 to 26 years. A subset of samples was prepared in parallel using single-end sample barcoding, then pooled and co-amplified after Illumina adapter ligation.

Libraries were made using PCR. Instrument used: Illumina HiSeq 2500. To reduce PCR and sequencing biases, unique molecular identifiers were built into the TCR beta cDNA libraries. Roughly 0.5 million cDNA molecules were obtained per 1 to 10 million input T cells, so each molecule approximated one T cell. Patient libraries were prepared and sequenced with the same protocol used for the earlier healthy control dataset. Within a given batch, samples were prepared together, multiplexed and sequenced on the same HiSeq lane. The original methods were these. Raw barcoded reads were processed with MIGEC, discarding single-read molecular identifier groups before consensus assembly and CDR3 extraction. Clonotype tables were post-analysed with VDJtools, and diversity was normalized by down-sampling all datasets to the smallest sample size. Repertoire overlap clustering matched CDR3 amino acid but not nucleotide sequences to correct batch-related cross-sample contamination. The raw public data were reprocessed by TCRdb itself: fastp quality trimming at Q25, MiXCR clonotype calling, in-frame beta chains only. A single entry per CDR3 protein holds the most common genes and DNA from its merged rows. These V and J calls originate from TCRdb's pipeline instead of the authors' own analysis. The sample table shows roughly 700,000 distinct CDR3 sequences, and 25% to 30% are seen once. Roughly 0.53% of the sample is in the top ten clones.

The research as a whole found: Direct clustering with F measure showed strong co-clustering of samples prepared in the same batch, prompting a batch-effect correction. Patients showed significantly higher frequencies than controls for a handful of TRBV segments, among them TRBV5-6, TRBV5-1 and TRBV20-1. Normalized Chao1 diversity was significantly lower in multiple sclerosis patients than controls, suggesting substantial peripheral T-cell clonal expansion. The control group was slightly older than the multiple sclerosis patient group.

Sequences were obtained from blood. This TCR was sampled from a girl between 10 and 17 years old with multiple sclerosis. This chain joins TRBV24-1 to TRBJ2-1; the D match is possibly TRBD1 or TRBD2, with 5 bases aligned in each. For the CDR3, the sequence is CASKQAGGNEQFF. The sequence in DNA is TGTGCCAGTAAACAGGCTGGGGGCAATGAGCAGTTCTTC.